The 8 T cell receptor beta chains in this list originate from one sample, sequenced in a study of cytomegalovirus exposure and HLA in healthy donors. The PCR had 60 Vbeta and 13 Jbeta primers. The protocol was immunoSEQ multiplex PCR, while the TCRdb copy is restricted to in-frame clones and leaves out a portion. In the table there are fewer than 200,000 clones, about an eighth of which are singletons. Sample: PBMCs. All receptors come from a man between 45 and 60 years old in good health and CMV-seropositive.

This clone was seen only a few times. The V gene is TRBV19, the J gene TRBJ1-1, with D maybe TRBD1 (6 bases). Germline V gene sequence: CDR1 LNHDA, CDR2 SQIVND (reference sequence). The CDR3 contains 15 residues. V lost 5 bases and J lost 4, with 17 bases in between. The CDR3 sequence is CASSPSGAGGTEAFF. CDR3 in DNA: TGTGCCAGTAGTCCGTCAGGGGCGGGTGGCACTGAAGCTTTCTTT.

The sample holds a few counts of this clone. For the CDR3, the DNA is TGCGCCAGCAGCCGCACTCAGGGGGCGTATAATTCACCCCTCCACTTT. It yields the protein CASSRTQGAYNSPLHF. The chain is built from TRBV5-1 and TRBJ1-6, with 8 bases aligning to TRBD1. Germline V gene sequence: CDR1 SGHRS, CDR2 YFSETQ. CDR3 size: 16 residues. The ends lost 4 bases at V and 4 bases at J; junction bases unmatched: 7. Based on the CDR3 plus reference TRBV5-1 and TRBJ1-6, the full variable domain is KAGVTQTPRYLIKTRGQQVTLSCSPISGHRSVSWYQQTPGQGLQFLFEYFSETQRNKGNFPGRFSGRQFSNSRSEMNVSTLELGDSALYLCASSRTQGAYNSPLHFGNGTRLTVT.

DNA of the CDR3: TGCGCCAGCAGCTTAACTCGGGGGGGCCAAGATACGCAGTATTTT. Protein: CASSLTRGGQDTQYF. The gene calls are TRBV5-1 and TRBJ2-3; 8 positions match TRBD2. The CDR3 consists of 15 residues. The ends lost 2 bases at V and 5 bases at J; junction bases unmatched: 7. Per germline, CDR1 SGHRS and CDR2 YFSETQ.

The chain has TRBV2 and TRBJ2-7; TRBD1 is a possible D gene (6 bases). V was shortened by 4 bases and J by 6 bases, with 10 bases between the two germline ends. The CDR3 loop spans 12 amino acids. CDR1 is SNHLY and CDR2 is FYNNEI in the germline V gene. The CDR3 region is CASSVQQGEQYV. DNA for the CDR3: TGTGCCAGCAGTGTACAACAGGGCGAGCAGTACGTC.

This clone was detected a few times. The chain carries TRBV6-6 and TRBJ2-3, with 11 nucleotides matching TRBD2. The length of the CDR3 is 15 residues. V dropped 5 bases and J dropped 5; count of bases not matched to a gene: 6. Germline V gene sequence: CDR1 MNHNY, CDR2 SVGAGI (reference sequence). The CDR3 is CASSQLAGVEDTQYF. As DNA, the CDR3 is TGTGCCAGCAGTCAACTAGCGGGGGTAGAAGATACGCAGTATTTT.

As DNA, the CDR3 is TGTGCCAGCAGCCAGATGGCCGGGGGGGGTTCAGATACGCAGTATTTT. Translation gives CASSQMAGGGSDTQYF. J is TRBJ2-3 and V is TRBV11-2; the match to TRBD2 covers 8 bases. V was clipped by 5 bases and J by 4 bases; unmatched bases: 11. The CDR3 totals 16 residues. Germline CDR1 and CDR2: SGHAT and FQNNGV. The full variable domain, completed using reference TRBV11-2 and TRBJ2-3, is EAGVAQSPRYKIIEKRQSVAFWCNPISGHATLYWYQQILGQGPKLLIQFQNNGVVDDSQLPKDRFSAERLKGVDSTLKIQPAKLEDSAVYLCASSQMAGGGSDTQYFGPGTRLTVL.

The V call is TRBV5-8, the J call TRBJ2-5; TRBD1 matches 7 bases. The CDR3 runs 14 residues. Germline assignment: CDR1 SGHTS and CDR2 YDEGEE. V lost 1 base to trimming and J lost 3 bases; unmatched junction nucleotides: 3. CDR3 sequence reads: CASSLKGAEETQYF. The CDR3 bases are TGTGCCAGCAGCTTGAAGGGGGCCGAAGAGACCCAGTACTTC.

This clone was counted only a few times. CDR3 coding DNA: TGTGCCAGCAGCGAGACAAACACTGAAGCTTTCTTT. It codes for CASSETNTEAFF. The rearrangement uses TRBV28 and TRBJ1-1; no reliable D call. Germline values: CDR1 MDHEN, CDR2 SYDVKM. Trimming cost V 6 bases and J 2 bases, with 7 bases left between them. The CDR3 has 12 residues.